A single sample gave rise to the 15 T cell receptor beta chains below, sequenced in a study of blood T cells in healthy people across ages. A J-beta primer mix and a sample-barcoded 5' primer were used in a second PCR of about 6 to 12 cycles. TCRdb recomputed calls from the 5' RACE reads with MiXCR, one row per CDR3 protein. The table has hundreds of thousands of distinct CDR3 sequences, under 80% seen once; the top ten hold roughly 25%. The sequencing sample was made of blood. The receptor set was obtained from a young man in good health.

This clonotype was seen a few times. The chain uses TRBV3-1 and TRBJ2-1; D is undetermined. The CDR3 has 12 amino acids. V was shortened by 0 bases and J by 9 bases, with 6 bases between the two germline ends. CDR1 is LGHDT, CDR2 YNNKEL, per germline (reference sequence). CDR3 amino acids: CASSQEGFEQFF. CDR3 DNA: TGTGCCAGCAGCCAAGAGGGATTTGAGCAGTTCTTC.

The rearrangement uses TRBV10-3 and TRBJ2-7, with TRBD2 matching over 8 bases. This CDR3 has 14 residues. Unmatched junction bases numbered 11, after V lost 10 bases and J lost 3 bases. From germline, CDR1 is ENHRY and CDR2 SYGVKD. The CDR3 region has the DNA TGTGCCACAATTGATACTAGCGGAGTCTACGAGCAGTACTTC. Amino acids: CATIDTSGVYEQYF.

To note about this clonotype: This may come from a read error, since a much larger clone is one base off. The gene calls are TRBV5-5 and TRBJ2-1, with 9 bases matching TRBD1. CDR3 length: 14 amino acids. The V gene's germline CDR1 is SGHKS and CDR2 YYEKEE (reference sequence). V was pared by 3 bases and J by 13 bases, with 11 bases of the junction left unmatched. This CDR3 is CASSSSTGGETQFF. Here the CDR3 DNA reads TGTGCCAGCAGCTCCTCGACAGGGGGGGAGACCCAGTTCTTC.

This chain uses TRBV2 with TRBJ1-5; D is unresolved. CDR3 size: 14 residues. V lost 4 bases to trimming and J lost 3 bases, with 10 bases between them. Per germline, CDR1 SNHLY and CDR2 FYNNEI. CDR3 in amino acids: CASSVTRYNQPQHF. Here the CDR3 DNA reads TGTGCCAGCAGTGTAACCAGGTACAATCAGCCCCAGCATTTT.

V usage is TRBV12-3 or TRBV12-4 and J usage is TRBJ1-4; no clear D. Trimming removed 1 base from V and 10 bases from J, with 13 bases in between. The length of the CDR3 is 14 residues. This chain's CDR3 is CASSLGARFGKLFF. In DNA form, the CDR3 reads TGTGCCAGCAGTTTAGGGGCCAGGTTCGGAAAACTGTTTTTT.

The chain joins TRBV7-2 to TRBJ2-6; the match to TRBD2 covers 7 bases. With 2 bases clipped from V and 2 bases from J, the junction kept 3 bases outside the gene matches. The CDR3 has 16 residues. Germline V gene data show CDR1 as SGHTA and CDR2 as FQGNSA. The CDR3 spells CASSLKGGPGANVLTF. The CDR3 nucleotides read TGTGCCAGCAGCTTAAAGGGAGGGCCTGGGGCCAACGTCCTGACTTTC.

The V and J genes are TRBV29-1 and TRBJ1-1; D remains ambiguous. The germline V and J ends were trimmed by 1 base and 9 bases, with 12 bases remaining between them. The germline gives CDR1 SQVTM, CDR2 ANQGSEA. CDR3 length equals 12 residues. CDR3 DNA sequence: TGCAGCGTTGAAGGAGGAGGGAGGCAAGCTTTCTTT. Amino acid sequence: CSVEGGGRQAFF.

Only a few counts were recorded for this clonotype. Here the CDR3 DNA reads TGTGCCACCAGCAGAGATATAGAGGGAGAGACCCAGTACTTC. Its translation: CATSRDIEGETQYF. This chain joins TRBV15 and TRBJ2-7; D may be TRBD2 (5 bases). The assigned J gene may be wrong: the sequence end matches TRBJ2-5 better. The CDR3 spans 14 residues. Germline V gene data show CDR1 as LNHNV and CDR2 as YYDKDF (reference sequence).

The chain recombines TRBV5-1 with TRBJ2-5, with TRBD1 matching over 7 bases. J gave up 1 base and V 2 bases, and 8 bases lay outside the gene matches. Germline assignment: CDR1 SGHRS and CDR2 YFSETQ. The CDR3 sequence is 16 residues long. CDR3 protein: CASSLGNRGIQETQYF. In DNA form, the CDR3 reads TGCGCCAGCAGCTTAGGTAACAGGGGTATCCAAGAGACCCAGTACTTC. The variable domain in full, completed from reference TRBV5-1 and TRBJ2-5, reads KAGVTQTPRYLIKTRGQQVTLSCSPISGHRSVSWYQQTPGQGLQFLFEYFSETQRNKGNFPGRFSGRQFSNSRSEMNVSTLELGDSALYLCASSLGNRGIQETQYFGPGTRLLVL.

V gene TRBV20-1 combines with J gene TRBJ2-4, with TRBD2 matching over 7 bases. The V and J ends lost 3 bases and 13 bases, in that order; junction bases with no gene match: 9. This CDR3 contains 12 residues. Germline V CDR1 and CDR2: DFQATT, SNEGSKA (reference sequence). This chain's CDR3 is CSASPGRGEQYF. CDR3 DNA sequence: TGCAGTGCTAGCCCCGGTCGGGGGGAGCAGTACTTC.

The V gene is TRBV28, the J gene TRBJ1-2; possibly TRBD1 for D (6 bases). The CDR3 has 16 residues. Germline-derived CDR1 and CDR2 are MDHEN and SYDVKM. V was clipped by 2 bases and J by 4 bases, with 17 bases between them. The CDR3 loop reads CASSLNVAGAGYGYTF. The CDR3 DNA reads TGTGCCAGCAGTTTAAACGTCGCGGGGGCCGGCTATGGCTACACCTTC.

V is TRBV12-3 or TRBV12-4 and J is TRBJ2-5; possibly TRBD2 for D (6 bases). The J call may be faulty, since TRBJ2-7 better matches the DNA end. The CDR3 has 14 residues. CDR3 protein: CASSHGGLAYEQYF. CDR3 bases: TGTGCCAGCAGCCACGGGGGTCTAGCCTACGAGCAGTACTTC.

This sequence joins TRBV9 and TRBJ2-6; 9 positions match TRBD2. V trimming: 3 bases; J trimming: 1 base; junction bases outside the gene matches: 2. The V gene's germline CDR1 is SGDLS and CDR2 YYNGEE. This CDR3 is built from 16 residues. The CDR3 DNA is TGTGCCAGCAGCGAGGCGGGAGGGTCTGGGGCCAACGTCCTGACTTTC. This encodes CASSEAGGSGANVLTF.

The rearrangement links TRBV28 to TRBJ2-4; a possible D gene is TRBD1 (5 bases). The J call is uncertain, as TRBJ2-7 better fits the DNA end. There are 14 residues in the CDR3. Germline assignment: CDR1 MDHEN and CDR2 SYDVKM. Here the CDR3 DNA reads TGTGCCAGCAGCAAAAGCCCCAGGGTCCACGAGCAGTACTTC. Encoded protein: CASSKSPRVHEQYF.

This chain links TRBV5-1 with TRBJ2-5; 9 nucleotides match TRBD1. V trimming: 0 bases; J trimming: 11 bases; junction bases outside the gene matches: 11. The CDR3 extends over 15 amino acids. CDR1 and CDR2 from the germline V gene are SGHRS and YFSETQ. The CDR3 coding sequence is TGCGCCAGCAGCTTGGGGACAGGGGTCTACAATGAGCAGTACTTC. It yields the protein CASSLGTGVYNEQYF.